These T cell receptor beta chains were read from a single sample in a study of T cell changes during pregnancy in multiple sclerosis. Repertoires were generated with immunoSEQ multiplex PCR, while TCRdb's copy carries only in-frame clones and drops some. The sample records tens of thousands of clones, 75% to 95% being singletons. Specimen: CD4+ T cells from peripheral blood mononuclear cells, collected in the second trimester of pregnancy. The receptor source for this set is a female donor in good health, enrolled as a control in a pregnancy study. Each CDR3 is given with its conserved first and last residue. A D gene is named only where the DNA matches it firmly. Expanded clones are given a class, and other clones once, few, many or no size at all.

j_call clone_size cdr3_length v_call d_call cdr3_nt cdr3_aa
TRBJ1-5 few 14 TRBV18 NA TGTGCCAGCTCACCACCAGGGGGCAATCAGCCCCAGCATTTT CASSPPGGNQPQHF
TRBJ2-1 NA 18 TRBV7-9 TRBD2 TGTGCCAGCAGCCCTCAACTAGCGGGGAAGGTCTCCTACAATGAGCAGTTCTTC CASSPQLAGKVSYNEQFF
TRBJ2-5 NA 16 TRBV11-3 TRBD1 TGTGCCAGCAGCTTTACCCACAGGGGGGACAACGAGGCCCAGTACTTC CASSFTHRGDNEAQYF
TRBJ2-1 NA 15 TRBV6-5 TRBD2 TGTGCCAGCAGTTACGTTGGCGGGGGGTCCAATGAGCAGTTCTTC CASSYVGGGSNEQFF
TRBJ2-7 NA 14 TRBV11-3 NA TGTGCCAGCAGCTCCCGGACAAATCCTGGCGAGCAGTACTTC CASSSRTNPGEQYF
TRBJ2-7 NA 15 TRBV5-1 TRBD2 TGCGCCAGCAGCACCGGACTAGTCGAGTATTCCGAGCAGTACTTC CASSTGLVEYSEQYF
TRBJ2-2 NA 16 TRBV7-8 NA TGTGCCAGCAGCTTAGTTCCGGGAGCGAACACCGGGGAGCTGTTTTTT CASSLVPGANTGELFF
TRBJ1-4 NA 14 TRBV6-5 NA TGTGCCAGCACCTTAACCCCCGCCGCCGGAAAACTGTTTTTT CASTLTPAAGKLFF
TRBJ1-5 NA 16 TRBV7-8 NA TGTGCCAGCAGCTCAACATCCAGAATGGGCAATCAGCCCCAGCATTTT CASSSTSRMGNQPQHF
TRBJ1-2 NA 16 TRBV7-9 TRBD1 TGTGCCAGCAGCTTTGGACAGGTCGGATCTAACTATGGCTACACCTTC CASSFGQVGSNYGYTF
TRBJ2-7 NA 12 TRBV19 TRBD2 TGTGCCAGTAGATTAGCGGGTGGCGAGCAGTACTTC CASRLAGGEQYF
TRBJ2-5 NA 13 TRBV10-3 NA TGTGCCATCAGTACAAACGTCCGAGAGACCCAGTACTTC CAISTNVRETQYF
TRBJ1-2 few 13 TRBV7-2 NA TGTGCCAGCAGCTTACAGGAGGGCTATGGCTACACCTTC CASSLQEGYGYTF
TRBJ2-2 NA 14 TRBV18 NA TGTGCCAGCTCACCCCAACAGAACACCGGGGAGCTGTTTTTT CASSPQQNTGELFF
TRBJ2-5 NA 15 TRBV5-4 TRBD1 TGTGCCAGCAGCACGAAACAGGGGGCGGAAGAGACCCAGTACTTC CASSTKQGAEETQYF
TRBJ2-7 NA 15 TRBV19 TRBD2 TGTGCCAGTAGTCTGACGACTAGCGGGGTCTACGAGCAGTACTTC CASSLTTSGVYEQYF
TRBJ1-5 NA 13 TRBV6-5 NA TGTGCCAGCAGCCAGGGTGGCAATCAGCCCCAGCATTTT CASSQGGNQPQHF
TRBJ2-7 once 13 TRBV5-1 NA TGCGCCAGCAGCTTACACCAGGGTTCCGAGCAGTACTTC CASSLHQGSEQYF
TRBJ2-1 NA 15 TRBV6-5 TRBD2 TGTGCCAGCAGCGGGGGGGGCCGAGGATACAATGAGCAGTTCTTC CASSGGGRGYNEQFF
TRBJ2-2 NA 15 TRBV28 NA TGTGCCAGCAGTTTAGGGGGGAGTGGCACCGGGGAGCTGTTTTTT CASSLGGSGTGELFF